This T cell receptor beta chain is from a study of regulatory T cells in long-lasting Graves disease. The sample's time point: newly diagnosed GD, antithyroid drugs for less than 3 months. After RNA was extracted from PBMCs, the TCR library was made from it. Trimming took 5 bases from V and 5 from J; bases not matched to a gene: 6. The CDR3 spans 14 residues. CDR1 is KGHSH, CDR2 LQKENI, per germline. CDR3 regions were amplified by Arm-PCR using iRepertoire HTBI primers to build TCR beta libraries. TCRdb redid the calling of the multiplex PCR reads with MiXCR, one entry per CDR3 protein. The sample holds under 700,000 distinct CDR3 sequences; about 16% are singletons and the top ten take 20% to 30%. The same data also went into a second study, on T cells in Graves' hyperthyroidism and ophthalmopathy.

The clonotype was recovered from a woman aged 35-65 years with Graves disease. V gene TRBV18 combines with J gene TRBJ2-1, with 7 nucleotides matching TRBD1. The sequenced sample was peripheral blood mononuclear cells (PBMCs), obtained at new diagnosis, from a patient treated with antithyroid drugs. Here the CDR3 reads CASSSKQGDNEQFF. The DNA of the CDR3 is TGTGCCAGCTCATCGAAGCAGGGGGACAATGAGCAGTTCTTC.